These T cell receptor beta chains were read from a single sample in a study of cytomegalovirus exposure and HLA in healthy donors. The protocol was immunoSEQ multiplex PCR, while the TCRdb copy is restricted to in-frame clones and leaves out a portion. The ten top clones account for about 6%, within a sample of some 180,000 clones. The sequenced sample was PBMCs. These TCRs come from a man aged 30-40 years in good health and CMV-seronegative. Both conserved end residues are part of each CDR3.

len	j_gene	v_gene	CDR3aa
15	TRBJ2-4	TRBV9	CASSPRQTAKNIQYF
16	TRBJ1-5	TRBV10-3	CAISEYQGGGNQPQHF
13	TRBJ1-1	TRBV30	CAWNAGGRSEAFF
15	TRBJ2-7	TRBV6-5	CASSYSLAGGYEQYF
14	TRBJ1-1	TRBV2	CARDRGLGNTEAFF
14	TRBJ1-1	TRBV27	CASSKGTGGTEAFF
16	TRBJ2-3	TRBV9	CASSVLAGGPVDTQYF
13	TRBJ2-5	TRBV10-1	CATSGTARETQYF
14	TRBJ2-6	TRBV7-2	CASSEPVGANVLTF
16	TRBJ2-7	TRBV7-9	CASSPDTSGQLYEQYF
15	TRBJ2-2	TRBV5-1	CASSLPAGGAGELFF
15	TRBJ1-1	TRBV6-5	CASSGQGAANTEAFF
17	TRBJ2-7	TRBV10-3	CAISESTTSGSFNEQYF
16	TRBJ1-2	TRBV18	CASSPSHDRANYGYTF
16	-	TRBV19	CASSIPEGASSYEQYF
16	TRBJ2-5	TRBV7-9	CASSLAQGGGGETQYF
15	TRBJ2-7	TRBV4-3	CASSQELALSYEQYF
14	TRBJ1-2	TRBV7-9	CASSLSGGDYGYTF
15	TRBJ2-7	TRBV19	CASSIGTGSSYEQYF
19	TRBJ1-5	TRBV5-1	CASSFGPVTESYSNQPQHF
12	TRBJ1-5	TRBV10-3	CAISESLQPQHF
16	TRBJ2-2	TRBV5-6	CASSRDRGRDLGELFF
17	TRBJ1-4	TRBV7-9	CASEVPGQGSPREKLFF
15	TRBJ2-3	TRBV6-5	CASSYSLGAEDTQYF
13	TRBJ1-2	TRBV28	CASSLDRVGGYTF
14	TRBJ2-6	TRBV2	CASRRDSGANVLTF
17	TRBJ1-6	TRBV11-3	CASSLELGAVSNSPLHF
14	TRBJ2-7	TRBV5-5	CASSPRTVKNEQYF
15	TRBJ1-2	TRBV7-9	CASSLAAGDDYGYTF
14	TRBJ2-7	TRBV9	CASSMGQDTYEQYF
14	TRBJ2-5	TRBV9	CASSVSEGAETQYF
16	TRBJ2-7	TRBV28	CASSLITGQGPYEQYF
16	TRBJ2-7	TRBV12-5	CASGFTRLAAGYEQYF
12	TRBJ1-2	TRBV23-1	CASSQSIECYTF
17	TRBJ1-4	TRBV5-8	CASSPGQGPATNEKLFF
13	TRBJ1-2	TRBV27	CASSPRQGYGYTF
19	-	TRBV7-9	CASSPRWDRGILFPYEQYF
15	TRBJ2-2	TRBV2	CASRPTSVNTGELFF
13	TRBJ1-1	TRBV6-6	CASSLSLDTEAFF
16	TRBJ1-1	TRBV6-1	CASSEIPGMGNTEAFF
16	TRBJ1-2	TRBV9	CASSVEFSAGADGYTF
16	TRBJ2-5	TRBV6-5	CASSLISGTFQETQYF